This record covers a single TCR beta chain. No antigen is known for it. The germline gives CDR1 SGHAT, CDR2 FQNNGV. The V and J ends lost 3 bases and 3 bases, in that order; junction bases with no gene match: 3. The CDR3 runs to 14 residues. These data come from a study of cytomegalovirus exposure and HLA in healthy donors. General study results and limits: Most TCR sequences were seen very rarely across donors, but some public TCRs occurred in many. Altogether, some 170 TCR beta chains were recorded as cytomegalovirus-associated. It was found in a later analysis that first-cohort TCR clusters tended to co-occur in the 130 or so validation repertoires.

Sequencing used immunoSEQ multiplex PCR; TCRdb keeps in-frame clones, though not all of them. Of 300,000 to 450,000 clones listed, roughly 85% were seen once; the top ten hold roughly 0.82%. The sequence was collected from a woman aged 18 to 35 in good health and CMV-seronegative. V and J are TRBV11-2 and TRBJ2-7, with TRBD1 matching over 9 bases. The sequencing sample was made of PBMCs. The CDR3 spells CASSLRTGDYEQYF. The CDR3 region has the DNA TGTGCCAGCAGCTTGAGGACAGGGGACTACGAGCAGTACTTC.